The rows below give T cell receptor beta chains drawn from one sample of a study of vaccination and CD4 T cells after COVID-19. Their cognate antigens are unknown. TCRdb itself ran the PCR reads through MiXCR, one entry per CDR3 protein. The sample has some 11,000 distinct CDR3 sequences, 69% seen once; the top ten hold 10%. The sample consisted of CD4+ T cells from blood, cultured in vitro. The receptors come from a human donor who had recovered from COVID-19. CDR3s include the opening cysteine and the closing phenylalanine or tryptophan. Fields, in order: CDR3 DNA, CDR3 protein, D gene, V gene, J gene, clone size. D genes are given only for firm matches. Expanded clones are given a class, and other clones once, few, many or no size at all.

CDR3 DNA: TGTGCCAGCAGCTCAGTGGCCGTTAACTATGGCTACACCTTC; CDR3 protein: CASSSVAVNYGYTF; D gene: .; V gene: TRBV6-1; J gene: TRBJ1-2; clone size: .
CDR3 DNA: TGTGCCAGCAGCCCCAGGGACAGCGCATATGGCTACACCTTC; CDR3 protein: CASSPRDSAYGYTF; D gene: TRBD1; V gene: TRBV11-2; J gene: TRBJ1-2; clone size: .
CDR3 DNA: TGTGCCAGTAGTACCAGGACAGGGGCGAGTGGCAATCAGCCCCAGCATTTT; CDR3 protein: CASSTRTGASGNQPQHF; D gene: TRBD1; V gene: TRBV19; J gene: TRBJ1-5; clone size: once
CDR3 DNA: TGTGCCAGCAGCAAAGCGCGGGTCAGGAAGGGGGCGTGGGGTCAGCCCCAGCATTTT; CDR3 protein: CASSKARVRKGAWGQPQHF; D gene: .; V gene: TRBV21-1; J gene: TRBJ1-5; clone size: .
CDR3 DNA: TGCGCCAGCAGTGATCCAGGACTAGCGGGGGACTACGAGCAGTACTTC; CDR3 protein: CASSDPGLAGDYEQYF; D gene: TRBD2; V gene: TRBV10-2; J gene: TRBJ2-7; clone size: .
CDR3 DNA: TGCAGTGCCAGTGGACGGATCAATCAGCCCCAGCATTTT; CDR3 protein: CSASGRINQPQHF; D gene: .; V gene: TRBV20-1; J gene: TRBJ1-5; clone size: few
CDR3 DNA: TGTGCCAGCAGCTTGATAGGGGGCTCCTATGGCTACACCTTC; CDR3 protein: CASSLIGGSYGYTF; D gene: TRBD1; V gene: TRBV7-9; J gene: TRBJ1-2; clone size: .
CDR3 DNA: TGTGCCTGGAGTGAAGCGACAGGGAACTATGGCTACACCTTC; CDR3 protein: CAWSEATGNYGYTF; D gene: TRBD1; V gene: TRBV30; J gene: TRBJ1-2; clone size: .
CDR3 DNA: TGCAGTGCGCCACTAGCGGGAAAGGAAAAAGGAGGGACCCAGTACTTC; CDR3 protein: CSAPLAGKEKGGTQYF; D gene: TRBD2; V gene: TRBV20-1; J gene: TRBJ2-5; clone size: .
CDR3 DNA: TGTGCCAGCCATGGGACAGCTTATGGCTACACCTTC; CDR3 protein: CASHGTAYGYTF; D gene: TRBD1; V gene: TRBV2; J gene: TRBJ1-2; clone size: .
CDR3 DNA: TGTGCCAGTAGAATAGGCAGGGCTCGTGCTGACTATGGCTACACCTTC; CDR3 protein: CASRIGRARADYGYTF; D gene: .; V gene: TRBV19; J gene: TRBJ1-2; clone size: .
CDR3 DNA: TGTGCCACCAGTGACCCCCCCGTAGATACGCAGTATTTT; CDR3 protein: CATSDPPVDTQYF; D gene: .; V gene: TRBV24-1; J gene: TRBJ2-3; clone size: .
CDR3 DNA: TGCAGTGCGACCGACGGCTCAACTAATGAAAAACTGTTTTTT; CDR3 protein: CSATDGSTNEKLFF; D gene: .; V gene: TRBV20-1; J gene: TRBJ1-4; clone size: .
CDR3 DNA: TGTGCCAGCAGTTTGCTGGGGGGCACTAGCACAGATACGCAGTATTTT; CDR3 protein: CASSLLGGTSTDTQYF; D gene: .; V gene: TRBV12-3/TRBV12-4; J gene: TRBJ2-3; clone size: few
CDR3 DNA: TGTGCCAGCATATGTTTGCGGGAGGGGGTTGAGCAGTTCTTC; CDR3 protein: CASICLREGVEQFF; D gene: .; V gene: TRBV21-1; J gene: TRBJ2-1; clone size: .
CDR3 DNA: TGCGCCAGCAGCTTAACCAGGAGAGGGATGGGGGACACTGAAGCTTTCTTT; CDR3 protein: CASSLTRRGMGDTEAFF; D gene: .; V gene: TRBV5-1; J gene: TRBJ1-1; clone size: .
CDR3 DNA: TGTGCCAGCAGTCTAGGAAGTTCACCCCTCCACTTT; CDR3 protein: CASSLGSSPLHF; D gene: .; V gene: TRBV27; J gene: TRBJ1-6; clone size: once
CDR3 DNA: TGTGCCAGCAGTTATTCCCTTGGGACAGGGGGCTATGGCTACACCTTC; CDR3 protein: CASSYSLGTGGYGYTF; D gene: TRBD1; V gene: TRBV6-5; J gene: TRBJ1-2; clone size: .
CDR3 DNA: TGTGCCAGTAGACCAGCAGGGAACAATTCACCCCTCCACTTT; CDR3 protein: CASRPAGNNSPLHF; D gene: .; V gene: TRBV19; J gene: TRBJ1-6; clone size: .
CDR3 DNA: TGCAGCGTTGTAGCCGGCTCTGTGGCTGGAAACACCATATATTTT; CDR3 protein: CSVVAGSVAGNTIYF; D gene: .; V gene: TRBV29-1; J gene: TRBJ1-3; clone size: once
CDR3 DNA: TGTGCCAGCAGCTTCGGAGACAGGGGTCACTCTAACACTGAAGCTTTCTTT; CDR3 protein: CASSFGDRGHSNTEAFF; D gene: TRBD1; V gene: TRBV7-9; J gene: TRBJ1-1; clone size: .
CDR3 DNA: TGCGCCAGCAGCTTGGCCTTTACAGGGTACGCTTTCTTT; CDR3 protein: CASSLAFTGYAFF; D gene: .; V gene: TRBV5-1; J gene: TRBJ1-1; clone size: .
CDR3 DNA: TGTGCCAGCAGTTTAGGCGGCAGGTTCCACGAGCAGTACTTC; CDR3 protein: CASSLGGRFHEQYF; D gene: .; V gene: TRBV27; J gene: TRBJ2-7; clone size: few
CDR3 DNA: TGTGCCACCAATGGGATCCGGGACAGGGACTCACCCCTCCACTTT; CDR3 protein: CATNGIRDRDSPLHF; D gene: TRBD1; V gene: TRBV6-1; J gene: TRBJ1-6; clone size: few
CDR3 DNA: TGTGCCAGCAATATGAACACCGGGGAGCTGTTTTTT; CDR3 protein: CASNMNTGELFF; D gene: .; V gene: TRBV28; J gene: TRBJ2-2; clone size: .
CDR3 DNA: TGTGCCAGCAGCTCTGGGACAGCGAAACTTGAAGCTTTCTTT; CDR3 protein: CASSSGTAKLEAFF; D gene: TRBD1; V gene: TRBV6-1; J gene: TRBJ1-1; clone size: .
CDR3 DNA: TGTGCCATCAGATGGGGGGGACAGGGGTCCGATGAGCAGTTCTTC; CDR3 protein: CAIRWGGQGSDEQFF; D gene: TRBD1; V gene: TRBV10-3; J gene: TRBJ2-1; clone size: .
CDR3 DNA: TGTGCCAGCAGCTTAGGCGTGCGACGGTTAGCGGGGGGCTACACCTTC; CDR3 protein: CASSLGVRRLAGGYTF; D gene: .; V gene: TRBV7-9; J gene: TRBJ1-2; clone size: few
CDR3 DNA: TGTGCCAGCAGTTTGACGGTCTACTATGGCTACACCTTC; CDR3 protein: CASSLTVYYGYTF; D gene: .; V gene: TRBV11-2; J gene: TRBJ1-2; clone size: .
CDR3 DNA: TGTGCCAGCAGCTTGTCTGGGGTCTATGGCTACACCTTC; CDR3 protein: CASSLSGVYGYTF; D gene: .; V gene: TRBV7-2; J gene: TRBJ1-2; clone size: .
CDR3 DNA: TGTGCCAGCAGATTACTCCCCACAGGGGAAAAACTGTTTTTT; CDR3 protein: CASRLLPTGEKLFF; D gene: .; V gene: TRBV6-5; J gene: TRBJ1-4; clone size: few
CDR3 DNA: TGTGCCAGCAGCCCGTGGACTAGCCCAGATACGCAGTATTTT; CDR3 protein: CASSPWTSPDTQYF; D gene: TRBD2; V gene: TRBV11-2; J gene: TRBJ2-3; clone size: few
CDR3 DNA: TGTGCCAGTATGGGATGGAGTGGTGTGGGCTCTCAGCCCCAGCATTTT; CDR3 protein: CASMGWSGVGSQPQHF; D gene: .; V gene: TRBV19; J gene: TRBJ1-5; clone size: medium-sized
CDR3 DNA: TGTGCCAGCAGGGTAACAGGAATGATGAGTGGTGAGCAGTTCTTC; CDR3 protein: CASRVTGMMSGEQFF; D gene: .; V gene: TRBV2; J gene: TRBJ2-1; clone size: .
CDR3 DNA: TGTGCCAGCAGTTACTCGAGTAGCGGGGGCTCTAATGAAAAACTGTTTTTT; CDR3 protein: CASSYSSSGGSNEKLFF; D gene: .; V gene: TRBV6-5; J gene: TRBJ1-4; clone size: .
CDR3 DNA: TGCAGTGCTAGAGCCATTACAAGTGGTAGCAATCAGCCCCAGCATTTT; CDR3 protein: CSARAITSGSNQPQHF; D gene: .; V gene: TRBV20-1; J gene: TRBJ1-5; clone size: medium-sized
CDR3 DNA: TGTGCCAGCAGTGGAGGGAACACTGAAGCTTTCTTT; CDR3 protein: CASSGGNTEAFF; D gene: .; V gene: TRBV6-1; J gene: TRBJ1-1; clone size: .
CDR3 DNA: TGTGCCAGCAGTAGGTCAGGGGCGAACACCGGGGAGCTGTTTTTT; CDR3 protein: CASSRSGANTGELFF; D gene: .; V gene: TRBV2; J gene: TRBJ2-2; clone size: .
CDR3 DNA: TGCAGTGCTAGAGATGTGAATTTACGGGGAGGCGGAGGCACAGATACGCAGTATTTT; CDR3 protein: CSARDVNLRGGGGTDTQYF; D gene: .; V gene: TRBV20-1; J gene: TRBJ2-3; clone size: .
CDR3 DNA: TGTGCCAGCAGCTTAGTACAGGGAAAGACCGGGGAGCTGTTTTTT; CDR3 protein: CASSLVQGKTGELFF; D gene: .; V gene: TRBV7-9; J gene: TRBJ2-2; clone size: .
CDR3 DNA: TGTGCCAGCAGCCGCAGGACAGGGGGTGTCTATGGCTACACCTTC; CDR3 protein: CASSRRTGGVYGYTF; D gene: TRBD1; V gene: TRBV14; J gene: TRBJ1-2; clone size: .
CDR3 DNA: TGCAGTGCTGAACAAAATAGGGGTTCTAACTACAATGAGCAGTTCTTC; CDR3 protein: CSAEQNRGSNYNEQFF; D gene: .; V gene: TRBV20-1; J gene: TRBJ2-1; clone size: .
CDR3 DNA: TGTGCCAGCAGGATGTTGGGAAATAGCAATCAGCCCCAGCATTTT; CDR3 protein: CASRMLGNSNQPQHF; D gene: .; V gene: TRBV12-3/TRBV12-4; J gene: TRBJ1-5; clone size: .
CDR3 DNA: TGTGCCAGCAGTTACCCATCAGGCAAGCTCTACAATGAGCAGTTCTTC; CDR3 protein: CASSYPSGKLYNEQFF; D gene: .; V gene: TRBV6-2/TRBV6-3; J gene: TRBJ2-1; clone size: once
CDR3 DNA: TGTGCCAGCAGCCAAGGGCCCTGGTCACCCCTCCACTTT; CDR3 protein: CASSQGPWSPLHF; D gene: .; V gene: TRBV3-1; J gene: TRBJ1-6; clone size: .